What follows are 31 T cell receptor beta chains derived from one specimen sequenced in a study of cytomegalovirus exposure and HLA in healthy donors. PCR primers comprised 60 Vbeta and 13 Jbeta primers. Some clones are missing from TCRdb's copy, which holds only in-frame ones; the method was immunoSEQ multiplex PCR. The sample holds 250,000 to 350,000 clones, approximately 90% seen once. Source material: PBMCs. The receptors were sampled from a man in his forties in good health and CMV-seropositive.

This chain connects TRBV15 to TRBJ1-1; TRBD1 matches at 12 bases. The CDR3 is 15 residues long. Losses at the gene ends were 5 bases for V and 0 bases for J; bases not matched to a gene: 1. Germline V gene data show CDR1 as LNHNV and CDR2 as YYDKDF (reference sequence). CDR3 sequence (DNA): TGTGCCACCAGCGGGACAGGGGGCCTGAACACTGAAGCTTTCTTT. Protein: CATSGTGGLNTEAFF.

This chain joins TRBV7-8 and TRBJ1-6, with a tentative D call TRBD1 (6 bases). Trimming pared 6 bases from V and 6 bases from J, leaving 15 bases between. Germline CDR1 reads SGHVS; CDR2 reads FQNEAQ. This CDR3 has 15 residues. CDR3: CASSPGGAPNSPLHF. In nucleotides, the CDR3 is TGTGCCAGCAGTCCCGGGGGGGCCCCTAATTCACCCCTCCACTTT.

The CDR3, as DNA: TGTGCCAGCCGGGACAGGGCTTACAATGAGCAGTTCTTC. It translates to CASRDRAYNEQFF. The genes are TRBV18 and TRBJ2-1; 9 nucleotides match TRBD1. Losses at the gene ends were 8 bases for V and 4 bases for J; bases not matched to a gene: 3. Germline CDR1 KGHSH, CDR2 LQKENI. The CDR3 contains 13 residues.

The table lists this clone with a count of one. This chain uses TRBV15 with TRBJ2-7; 14 bases align to TRBD2. Germline CDR1 and CDR2: LNHNV and YYDKDF (reference sequence). Trimming at V came to 2 bases and at J to 4 bases, leaving 7 bases not matched to a gene. The CDR3 is 17 residues long. The CDR3 region is CATSRTFGLAGGYEQYF. In DNA, the CDR3 is TGTGCCACCAGCAGAACTTTTGGACTAGCGGGAGGATACGAGCAGTACTTC.

This rearrangement joins TRBV9 to TRBJ2-6; 13 bases are shared with TRBD2. The CDR3 runs 18 residues. V lost 3 bases, J lost 1 base, and 4 bases stayed unmatched. CDR1 and CDR2 from the germline V gene are SGDLS and YYNGEE. CDR3 DNA: TGTGCCAGCAGCGCACGACTAGCGGGAGGTTCTGGGGCCAACGTCCTGACTTTC. It specifies CASSARLAGGSGANVLTF.

The chain couples TRBV5-1 to TRBJ2-1, with TRBD2 matching 11 bases. J gave up 6 bases and V 4 bases, and 12 bases lay outside the gene matches. In germline, CDR1 is SGHRS, CDR2 YFSETQ. The CDR3 has 17 amino acids. CDR3 bases: TGCGCCAGCAGCACCTCCTCTAGCGGGAGGATTCTCAATGAGCAGTTCTTC. Translation: CASSTSSSGRILNEQFF.

The V gene is TRBV29-1, the J gene TRBJ2-7; TRBD1 matches 10 bases. Germline CDR1 SQVTM, CDR2 ANQGSEA. The CDR3 runs to 12 residues. Germline trimming cut 7 bases from V and 4 bases from J; bases unmatched to any gene: 4. This CDR3 reads CSARDRGYEQYF. Here the CDR3 DNA reads TGCAGCGCCCGGGACAGGGGTTACGAGCAGTACTTC.

In this sample, this clone turned up a few times. The gene calls are TRBV14 and TRBJ1-1; 11 nucleotides agree with TRBD1. The CDR3 spans 15 residues. V lost 8 bases, J lost 0 bases, and 5 bases stayed unmatched. The germline CDR1 and CDR2 sequences are SGHDN and FVKESK. The CDR3 nucleotides are TGTGCCAGCGGGACAGGGGGTAATATGAACACTGAAGCTTTCTTT. Translated, it gives CASGTGGNMNTEAFF.

V gene TRBV6-1 combines with J gene TRBJ1-5; the D is unclear. Germline CDR1 reads MNHNS; CDR2 reads SASEGT. Trimming stripped 0 bases from V and 10 bases from J, with 13 bases between. This CDR3 is built from 14 residues. CDR3 coding DNA: TGTGCCAGCAGTGAAGCGAGAAGAAGCCTCCCCCAGCATTTT. Translating it yields CASSEARRSLPQHF.

The gene calls are TRBV7-9 and TRBJ2-7; tentative D call: TRBD2 (5 bases). The length of the CDR3 is 13 residues. Germline assignment: CDR1 SEHNR and CDR2 FQNEAQ (reference sequence). Trimming took 5 bases from V and 3 from J, leaving 11 bases between them. CDR3 nucleotide sequence: TGTGCCAGCAGCCCGAGGGCGGGCTACGAGCAGTACTTC. Amino acid sequence: CASSPRAGYEQYF.

CDR3 sequence reads: CASSANRVWNTEAFF. CDR3 coding DNA: TGTGCCAGCAGTGCGAACAGAGTCTGGAACACTGAAGCTTTCTTT. The chain joins TRBV25-1 to TRBJ1-1; no reliable D call. CDR3 length: 15 residues. Trimming took off 4 bases at V and 1 base at J, with 13 bases between the two ends. From germline, CDR1 is MGHDK and CDR2 SYGVNS.

This sequence joins TRBV5-1 and TRBJ2-7; 16 nucleotides agree with TRBD2. V shed 5 bases and J 0 bases; nucleotides not matched to a gene: 5. CDR3 length: 17 residues. Per germline, CDR1 SGHRS and CDR2 YFSETQ. The CDR3 reads CASSYGTSGRASYEQYF. As DNA, the CDR3 is TGCGCCAGCAGTTACGGGACTAGCGGGAGGGCCTCCTACGAGCAGTACTTC.

The chain couples TRBV10-2 to TRBJ1-1; perhaps TRBD1 as D (6 bases). This CDR3 has 14 amino acids. Per the germline V gene, CDR1 is WSHSY and CDR2 is SAAADI. Trimming took 4 bases from V and 2 from J, leaving 11 bases between them. CDR3 nucleotides: TGCGCCAGCAGTGGGTTAGGGACAAACACTGAAGCTTTCTTT. Its protein is CASSGLGTNTEAFF.

The rearrangement joins TRBV4-3 to TRBJ2-2; 10 bases map to TRBD2. V was clipped by 4 bases and J by 8 bases; unmatched bases: 13. CDR3 size: 17 residues. The germline gives CDR1 LGHNA, CDR2 YSLEER. This CDR3 reads CASSRETSGNPWGELFF. As DNA, the CDR3 is TGCGCCAGCAGCCGAGAAACTAGCGGGAATCCTTGGGGGGAGCTGTTTTTT.

The chain carries TRBV5-6 and TRBJ2-7; tentatively, D is TRBD2 (7 bases). The CDR3 extends over 16 amino acids. V was pared by 4 bases and J by 2 bases, with 19 bases between. The germline gives CDR1 SGHDT, CDR2 YYEEEE. CDR3 region: CASSPIRGGATYEQYF. CDR3 coding DNA: TGTGCCAGCAGCCCAATACGCGGGGGCGCTACCTACGAGCAGTACTTC.

The chain employs TRBV4-3 and TRBJ2-7; D is unresolved. V was shortened by 0 bases and J by 2 bases, with 5 bases between the two germline ends. The V gene's germline CDR1 is LGHNA and CDR2 YSLEER. The length of the CDR3 is 13 residues. CDR3 coding DNA: TGCGCCAGCAGCCAAGACAGAACCTACGAGCAGTACTTC. The encoded protein is CASSQDRTYEQYF.

The chain is built from TRBV5-1 and TRBJ1-2, with 11 bases that match TRBD1. The J segment lost 6 bases and the V segment lost 3 bases, leaving 16 bases of the junction unmatched. Germline assignment: CDR1 SGHRS and CDR2 YFSETQ. The CDR3 loop spans 18 amino acids. In DNA form, the CDR3 reads TGCGCCAGCAGCTCGCTAAATGGACAGGGGGCGACCTACGATGGCTACACCTTC. Translating gives CASSSLNGQGATYDGYTF.

The chain combines TRBV28 with TRBJ1-5, with D tentatively TRBD1 (5 bases). Germline CDR1 reads MDHEN; CDR2 reads SYDVKM. Trimming removed 6 bases at V and 5 bases at J, with 14 bases between. The CDR3 contains 14 residues. CDR3 DNA sequence: TGTGCCAGCAGCCTTGACAGTCCCCATCAGCCCCAGCATTTT. Residues: CASSLDSPHQPQHF. The full variable domain, with the rest looked up from reference TRBV28 and TRBJ1-5, is DVKVTQSSRYLVKRTGEKVFLECVQDMDHENMFWYRQDPGLGLRLIYFSYDVKMKEKGDIPEGYSVSREKKERFSLILESASTNQTSMYLCASSLDSPHQPQHFGDGTRLSIL.

The chain couples TRBV11-2 to TRBJ2-7, with 7 nucleotides matching TRBD1. This CDR3 is built from 14 residues. J was trimmed by 4 bases and V by 5 bases; bases with no gene match: 8. The V gene's germline CDR1 is SGHAT and CDR2 FQNNGV. CDR3 sequence (DNA): TGTGCCAGCAGCCTAACCAGGGGGAGATACGAGCAGTACTTC. It yields the protein CASSLTRGRYEQYF.

The chain uses TRBV6-1 and TRBJ2-1, with D hard to call. The V end lost 10 bases, the J end lost 9 bases, and 16 bases lay between the germline ends. This CDR3 comprises 12 residues. Germline lookup yields CDR1 MNHNS and CDR2 SASEGT. This chain's CDR3 is CATRPSVGEQFF. CDR3 nucleotide sequence: TGTGCCACCAGGCCCAGCGTAGGTGAGCAGTTCTTC.

J is TRBJ2-1 and V is TRBV19; 10 bases line up with TRBD2. CDR1 and CDR2 from the germline V gene are LNHDA and SQIVND (reference sequence). This CDR3 has 17 residues. V lost 1 base and J lost 6; bases outside the gene matches: 9. The CDR3 DNA sequence: TGTGCCAGTAGTATAGTTCCCCTAGCGGGAGTCGGCAATGAGCAGTTCTTC. It encodes CASSIVPLAGVGNEQFF.

The chain employs TRBV6-6 and TRBJ1-1; TRBD1 is a possible D gene (5 bases). This CDR3 has 15 amino acids. V was clipped by 0 bases and J by 4 bases, with 12 bases between them. Germline V gives CDR1 MNHNY, CDR2 SVGAGI (reference sequence). The CDR3 region is CASSYSGRAGTEAFF. The CDR3 nucleotides are TGTGCCAGCAGTTACTCCGGCAGGGCTGGCACTGAAGCTTTCTTT.

The chain recombines TRBV2 with TRBJ2-1, with D perhaps matching TRBD2 (6 bases). The CDR3 contains 13 residues. Germline V lookup: CDR1 SNHLY, CDR2 FYNNEI. Trimming stripped 2 bases from V and 5 bases from J, with 7 bases between. The CDR3 loop reads CASSELADNEQFF. The CDR3 bases are TGTGCCAGCAGTGAATTAGCGGACAATGAGCAGTTCTTC.

J is TRBJ1-5 and V is TRBV5-5; D ambiguous. The CDR3 is 13 residues long. Germline values: CDR1 SGHKS, CDR2 YYEKEE (reference sequence). The germline V and J ends were trimmed by 1 base and 0 bases, with 2 bases remaining between them. The CDR3, as DNA: TGTGCCAGCAGCTTGTATAGCAATCAGCCCCAGCATTTT. Amino acids: CASSLYSNQPQHF.

This rearrangement joins TRBV10-3 to TRBJ2-7; 7 nucleotides match TRBD2. Germline CDR1 is ENHRY and CDR2 is SYGVKD. J was trimmed by 3 bases and V by 0 bases; bases with no gene match: 8. CDR3 length: 16 amino acids. This CDR3 is CAISESLAAGHYEQYF. For the CDR3, the DNA is TGTGCCATCAGTGAGTCGCTAGCGGCTGGACACTACGAGCAGTACTTC.

V is TRBV28 and J is TRBJ2-3; perhaps TRBD2 as D (7 bases). The V end was cut by 4 bases, the J end by 5 bases, with 16 bases between. The CDR3 length is 15 residues. Germline V gives CDR1 MDHEN, CDR2 SYDVKM. DNA of the CDR3: TGTGCCAGCAGTTCCAGGGGCGCGGGGGAAGATACGCAGTATTTT. Its protein product is CASSSRGAGEDTQYF.

The genes are TRBV10-3 and TRBJ1-6; maybe TRBD1 (6 bases). The germline gives CDR1 ENHRY, CDR2 SYGVKD. The CDR3 extends over 11 amino acids. The V end lost 8 bases, the J end lost 14 bases, and 13 bases lay between the germline ends. Here the CDR3 DNA reads TGTGCCATCGTCCAGGGGAACACCCTCCACTTT. Translated: CAIVQGNTLHF.

The CDR3 here is CASSLGQGGLNTEAFF. The CDR3 DNA follows: TGTGCCAGCAGCTTGGGACAGGGGGGACTGAACACTGAAGCTTTCTTT. V and J are TRBV5-4 and TRBJ1-1; 9 nucleotides align to TRBD1. The CDR3 is made up of 16 amino acids. J was trimmed by 0 bases and V by 0 bases; bases with no gene match: 3. CDR1 is SGHNT, CDR2 YYREEE, per germline (reference sequence). Together with reference TRBV5-4 and TRBJ1-1, the CDR3 gives the full variable domain: ETGVTQSPTHLIKTRGQQVTLRCSSQSGHNTVSWYQQALGQGPQFIFQYYREEENGRGNFPPRFSGLQFPNYSSELNVNALELDDSALYLCASSLGQGGLNTEAFFGQGTRLTVV.

The V gene is TRBV7-3, the J gene TRBJ1-1; 8 bases are shared with TRBD1. CDR1 is SGHTA and CDR2 is FQGTGA in the germline V gene. The ends lost 5 bases at V and 3 bases at J; junction bases unmatched: 2. The CDR3 is 13 amino acids. Written as DNA, the CDR3 is TGTGCCAGCAGCCAGACAGGGGACACTGAAGCTTTCTTT. The encoded protein is CASSQTGDTEAFF.

This clone has a single count. The chain uses TRBV10-3 and TRBJ1-3, with 11 bases fitting TRBD1. Germline trimming cut 6 bases from V and 0 bases from J; bases unmatched to any gene: 4. Germline V gene sequence: CDR1 ENHRY, CDR2 SYGVKD. The CDR3 covers 16 residues. CDR3 sequence: CAIRRDRGSSGNTIYF. In DNA, the CDR3 is TGTGCCATCAGGAGGGACAGGGGGAGCTCTGGAAACACCATATATTTT.

This clone occurred once. The gene calls are TRBV30 and TRBJ2-1; 10 bases map to TRBD2. The length of the CDR3 is 13 residues. CDR1 is GTSNPN, CDR2 SVGIG, per germline (reference sequence). With 5 bases clipped from V and 7 bases from J, the junction kept 5 bases outside the gene matches. The CDR3 DNA reads as TGTGCCTGGGAGCGGGAGGGGGTTAATGAGCAGTTCTTC. It yields the protein CAWEREGVNEQFF.